Following are 20 T cell receptor beta chains from one sample sequenced in a study of blood T cell repertoires in COVID-19. The table came from immunoSEQ multiplex PCR; TCRdb's copy has only in-frame clones and leaves some out. The sample holds under 250,000 clones, roughly 86% seen once. Sequencing was done on a sample of peripheral blood. These receptor sequences come from a woman aged 80 or over with COVID-19, enrolled during active disease.

The chain uses TRBV6-2 or TRBV6-3 and TRBJ1-5; 10 bases map to TRBD1. In germline, CDR1 is MNHEY, CDR2 SVGEGT. Trimming removed 6 bases from V and 6 bases from J; junction bases left unmatched: 14. The CDR3 runs to 17 residues. The DNA of the CDR3 is TGTGCCAGCAGCGACCGCCGGGACAGGGGAGTAGGTCAGCCCCAGCATTTT. Encoded protein: CASSDRRDRGVGQPQHF.

This clone was detected a few times. The chain uses TRBV24-1 and TRBJ2-3, with 12 positions matching TRBD2. The V gene end was trimmed by 2 bases and the J gene end by 0 bases; junction bases not matched to a gene: 5. Germline CDR1 is KGHDR and CDR2 is SFDVKD. CDR3 length: 18 residues. CDR3: CATSDSLGLAGSTDTQYF. In DNA form, the CDR3 reads TGTGCCACCAGTGATTCCCTAGGACTAGCGGGAAGCACAGATACGCAGTATTTT.

DNA of the CDR3: TGTGCCAGCAGCTTAGTCCCGGGACAGGGAGGAGGCTACACCTTC. Translated, it gives CASSLVPGQGGGYTF. The chain employs TRBV7-8 and TRBJ1-2; 9 nucleotides agree with TRBD1. The CDR3 consists of 15 residues. After removal of 1 base from V and 8 bases from J, the junction contained 8 bases not matched to a gene. The germline CDR1 and CDR2 sequences are SGHVS and FQNEAQ.

The chain has TRBV5-1 and TRBJ2-3; TRBD2 matches at 7 bases. The V segment lost 4 bases and the J segment 0 bases; nucleotides outside the gene matches: 11. The V gene's germline CDR1 is SGHRS and CDR2 YFSETQ. The length of the CDR3 is 17 residues. DNA for the CDR3: TGCGCCAGCAGCCTGGGTAGTGGACTAGTAAGCACAGATACGCAGTATTTT. Its protein is CASSLGSGLVSTDTQYF.

The gene calls are TRBV9 and TRBJ1-2; D is possibly TRBD1 (6 bases). Trimming removed 3 bases from V and 8 bases from J, with 17 bases in between. From germline, CDR1 is SGDLS and CDR2 YYNGEE. The CDR3 has 14 residues. CDR3 nucleotides: TGTGCCAGCAGCGGACAGGACGTAATTATGGGCTACACCTTC. Translating it yields CASSGQDVIMGYTF.

This clone was observed a few times. This chain connects TRBV4-1 to TRBJ1-2, with a weak D call TRBD1 (6 bases). Trimming left V 0 bases short and J 7 bases short, with 27 bases between. This CDR3 is 19 amino acids long. CDR1 is MGHRA and CDR2 is YSYEKL in the germline V gene. This CDR3 reads CASSQDKRTGGGRVGGYTF. Here the CDR3 DNA reads TGCGCCAGCAGCCAAGATAAGAGGACCGGGGGCGGGAGGGTCGGTGGCTACACCTTC.

Here the CDR3 reads CASRLNRVSWGYTF. Written as DNA, the CDR3 is TGTGCCAGCAGGCTAAACAGGGTGTCGTGGGGCTACACCTTC. This chain joins TRBV3-1 (or the pseudogene TRBV3-2) and TRBJ1-2, with TRBD1 as a possible D gene (6 bases). CDR1 LGHDT and CDR2 YNNKEL come from the germline V gene (reference sequence). Trimming took 6 bases from V and 8 from J, leaving 19 bases between them. The length of the CDR3 is 14 residues.

V is TRBV20-1 and J is TRBJ2-3, with TRBD1 as a possible D gene (6 bases). The V gene lost 7 bases and the J gene lost 9 bases, with 8 bases spanning the gap. The CDR3 is made up of 9 amino acids. Germline V gene lookup returns CDR1 DFQATT and CDR2 SNEGSKA (reference sequence). For the CDR3, the DNA is TGCAGTGGCGACAGGACGCAGTATTTT. Translating it yields CSGDRTQYF.

The V and J genes are TRBV3-1 (or the pseudogene TRBV3-2) and TRBJ2-6, with TRBD2 identical over 9 bases. V gave up 1 base and J gave up 2 bases; unmatched junction bases: 3. Germline assignment: CDR1 LGHDT and CDR2 YNNKEL (reference sequence). The CDR3 spans 17 residues. In DNA, the CDR3 is TGTGCCAGCAGCCAAGGAAGCGGGGGGACTGGGGCCAACGTCCTGACTTTC. Protein product: CASSQGSGGTGANVLTF.

V usage is TRBV27 and J usage is TRBJ1-4; 7 positions match TRBD1. CDR1 and CDR2 from the germline V gene are MNHEY and SMNVEV (reference sequence). V trimming: 3 bases; J trimming: 3 bases; junction bases outside the gene matches: 7. There are 16 residues in the CDR3. As DNA, the CDR3 is TGTGCCAGCAGTTTTTCCGACAGGGCTTCTAATGAAAAACTGTTTTTT. Protein product: CASSFSDRASNEKLFF.

V and J are TRBV15 and TRBJ1-2; possibly TRBD1 for D (5 bases). The CDR3 runs 17 residues. Germline CDR1 LNHNV, CDR2 YYDKDF (reference sequence). Trimming removed 0 bases from V and 4 bases from J, with 18 bases in between. The CDR3: CATSRDRAASILYGYTF. CDR3 nucleotide sequence: TGTGCCACCAGCAGAGACAGGGCCGCGTCTATCCTCTATGGCTACACCTTC.

The chain joins TRBV2 to TRBJ2-1; weak D call: TRBD2 (7 bases). CDR1 is SNHLY, CDR2 FYNNEI, per germline. V gave up 8 bases and J gave up 3 bases, with 17 bases separating them. The CDR3 extends over 15 amino acids. The CDR3 coding sequence is TGTGCCAGCCACCTCAGGGGACTATACTACAATGAGCAGTTCTTC. It translates to CASHLRGLYYNEQFF.

This clone appeared a single time. The V call is TRBV5-1, the J call TRBJ1-3, with 8 bases aligning to TRBD1. The V segment lost 3 bases and the J segment 0 bases; nucleotides outside the gene matches: 11. Germline V gene lookup returns CDR1 SGHRS and CDR2 YFSETQ. This CDR3 comprises 18 residues. The CDR3 reads CASSSGTGPTSSGNTIYF. CDR3 nucleotides: TGCGCCAGCAGCTCCGGGACAGGCCCGACGAGCTCTGGAAACACCATATATTTT.

The CDR3 is CSVATDDNSPLHF. CDR3 bases: TGCAGCGTTGCAACAGACGATAATTCACCCCTCCACTTT. This chain connects TRBV29-1 to TRBJ1-6; D gene ambiguous. The ends were cut back, 4 bases at V and 5 bases at J, with 9 bases in the middle. The CDR3 loop spans 13 amino acids. Germline V gives CDR1 SQVTM, CDR2 ANQGSEA.

The chain couples TRBV3-1 (or the pseudogene TRBV3-2) to TRBJ1-2, with TRBD1 matching over 7 bases. The germline V gene encodes CDR1 LGHDT and CDR2 YNNKEL (reference sequence). After removal of 6 bases from V and 4 bases from J, the junction contained 8 bases not matched to a gene. The CDR3 has 14 residues. The CDR3 DNA follows: TGTGCCAGCAGTAATACAGGGGTTCGCTATGGCTACACCTTC. Encoded protein: CASSNTGVRYGYTF.

The chain is built from TRBV9 and TRBJ2-7; 9 positions match TRBD1. CDR3 length: 18 residues. The germline V gene has CDR1 SGDLS and CDR2 YYNGEE. The junction had 15 bases not matched to a gene; V was cut back by 3 bases and J by 2 bases. The DNA for the CDR3 is TGTGCCAGCAGCGGACCGGGACAGGGTTTATGTGGTACCTACGAGCAGTACGTC. Protein: CASSGPGQGLCGTYEQYV.

The chain employs TRBV6-1 and TRBJ1-3, with no clear D. The germline V gene has CDR1 MNHNS and CDR2 SASEGT. V dropped 3 bases and J dropped 0 bases, with 18 bases sitting between them. This CDR3 is 18 amino acids long. The DNA of the CDR3 is TGTGCCAGCAGTGATTCTTTCGGTGAGATACGCTCTGGAAACACCATATATTTT. Translating it yields CASSDSFGEIRSGNTIYF.

The chain uses TRBV10-3 and TRBJ2-1; a weak D match, TRBD2 (5 bases). The germline V gene encodes CDR1 ENHRY and CDR2 SYGVKD. Trimming took 4 bases from V and 15 from J, leaving 22 bases between them. The CDR3 is 14 residues long. CDR3 bases: TGTGCCATCAGTGCAGGACTTATGGGTAGCAGGCTGTTCTTC. Its protein product is CAISAGLMGSRLFF.

This rearrangement joins TRBV15 to TRBJ2-1; the D is unclear. V was trimmed by 4 bases and J by 1 base, leaving 8 bases between them. From germline, CDR1 is LNHNV and CDR2 YYDKDF (reference sequence). The CDR3 runs to 14 residues. CDR3 in amino acids: CATSMLASYNEQFF. The CDR3, as DNA: TGTGCCACCAGCATGTTAGCTTCCTACAATGAGCAGTTCTTC.

This rearrangement joins TRBV6-5 to TRBJ1-2, with TRBD1 matching 7 bases. The V segment lost 4 bases and the J segment 3 bases; nucleotides outside the gene matches: 2. CDR1 is MNHEY, CDR2 SVGAGI, per germline. The CDR3 length is 13 residues. The CDR3 is CASSSGGYYGYTF. The DNA for the CDR3 is TGTGCCAGCAGTTCAGGGGGGTACTATGGCTACACCTTC.